This TCR beta chain was obtained from a study of cytomegalovirus exposure and HLA in healthy donors. The protocol was immunoSEQ multiplex PCR, while the TCRdb copy is restricted to in-frame clones and leaves out a portion. This repertoire shows roughly 190,000 clones, around nine tenths found once; its top ten account for roughly 6.6%. With 4 bases removed from V and 0 bases from J, the gap between germline ends came to 13 bases. Germline V gene data show CDR1 as MNHEY and CDR2 as SMNVEV (reference sequence). The CDR3 length is 16 residues. The V and J genes are TRBV27 and TRBJ2-1; D remains ambiguous. The sample was PBMCs. This TCR was sampled from a man aged 25-45 years in good health and CMV-seropositive. CDR3 amino acids: CASSSHPVSSYNEQFF. CDR3 coding DNA: TGTGCCAGCAGTTCTCACCCAGTTAGCTCCTACAATGAGCAGTTCTTC.